This T cell receptor (beta chain) originates from a study of T cell responses to AZD1222 COVID-19 vaccine. This CDR3 comprises 15 residues. Per the germline V gene, CDR1 is MDHEN and CDR2 is SYDVKM. The V gene lost 7 bases and the J gene lost 2 bases, with 15 bases spanning the gap. Assay: immunoSEQ multiplex PCR; the TCRdb copy retains only in-frame clones and omits some. The repertoire holds 120,000 or so clones, roughly 88% seen once, with about 4% in the top ten. Sequencing used peripheral blood, obtained on day 0 of MenACWY control vaccination. The chain combines TRBV28 with TRBJ2-1; D is undetermined. The TCR comes from an adult in good health. In DNA, the CDR3 is TGTGCCAGCAAAGGCAGGAGATCAGCCTACAATGAGCAGTTCTTC. Its translation: CASKGRRSAYNEQFF.